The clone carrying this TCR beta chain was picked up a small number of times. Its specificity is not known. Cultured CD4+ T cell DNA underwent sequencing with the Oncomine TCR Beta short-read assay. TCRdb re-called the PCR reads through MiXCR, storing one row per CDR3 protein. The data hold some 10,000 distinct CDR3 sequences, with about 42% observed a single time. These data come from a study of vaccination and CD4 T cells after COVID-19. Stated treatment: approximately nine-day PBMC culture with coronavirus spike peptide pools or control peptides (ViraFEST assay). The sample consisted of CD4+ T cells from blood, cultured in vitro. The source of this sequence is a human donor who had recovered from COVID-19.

CDR3 sequence (DNA): TGTGCCAGCGGCCTTACCCGGACCGGGGAGCTGTTTTTT. The encoded protein is CASGLTRTGELFF. The rearrangement links TRBV2 to TRBJ2-2; unclear D gene. V lost 8 bases and J 5 bases, leaving 12 bases between the germline ends. CDR3 size: 13 residues. CDR1 and CDR2 from the germline V gene are SNHLY and FYNNEI. Full variable domain (missing parts from reference TRBV2 and TRBJ2-2): EPEVTQTPSHQVTQMGQEVILRCVPISNHLYFYWYRQILGQKVEFLVSFYNNEISEKSEIFDDQFSVERPDGSNFTLKIRSTKLEDSAMYFCASGLTRTGELFFGEGSRLTVL.